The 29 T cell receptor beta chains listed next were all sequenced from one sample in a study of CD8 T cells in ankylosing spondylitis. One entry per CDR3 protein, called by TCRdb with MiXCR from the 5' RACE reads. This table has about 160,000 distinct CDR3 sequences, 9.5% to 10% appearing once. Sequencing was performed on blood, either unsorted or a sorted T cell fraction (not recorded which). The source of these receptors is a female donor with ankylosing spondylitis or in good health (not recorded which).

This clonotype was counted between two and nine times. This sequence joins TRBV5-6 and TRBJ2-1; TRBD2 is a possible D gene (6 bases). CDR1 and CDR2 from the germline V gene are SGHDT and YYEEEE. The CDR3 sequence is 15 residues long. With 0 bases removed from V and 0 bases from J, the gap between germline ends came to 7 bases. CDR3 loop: CASSLGGDSYNEQFF. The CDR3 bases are TGTGCCAGCAGCTTGGGGGGGGACTCCTACAATGAGCAGTTCTTC.

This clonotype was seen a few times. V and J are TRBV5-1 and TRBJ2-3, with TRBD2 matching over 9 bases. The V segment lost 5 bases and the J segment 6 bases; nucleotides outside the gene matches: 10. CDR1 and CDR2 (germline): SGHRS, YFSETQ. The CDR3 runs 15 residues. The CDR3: CASSQEAGGRDTQYF. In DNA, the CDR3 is TGCGCCAGCAGTCAAGAAGCGGGAGGAAGGGATACGCAGTATTTT.

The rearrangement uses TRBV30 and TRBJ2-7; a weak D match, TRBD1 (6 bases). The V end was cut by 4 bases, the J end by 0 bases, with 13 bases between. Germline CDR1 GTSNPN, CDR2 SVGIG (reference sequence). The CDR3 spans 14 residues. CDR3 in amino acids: CAWISQGYSYEQYF. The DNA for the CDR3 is TGTGCCTGGATCTCACAGGGATACTCCTACGAGCAGTACTTC.

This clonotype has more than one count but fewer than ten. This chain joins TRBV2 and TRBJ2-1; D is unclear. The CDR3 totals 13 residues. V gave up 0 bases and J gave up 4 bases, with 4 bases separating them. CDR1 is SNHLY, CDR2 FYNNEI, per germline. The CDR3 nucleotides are TGTGCCAGCAGTGAAGCAGGGTACAATGAGCAGTTCTTC. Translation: CASSEAGYNEQFF. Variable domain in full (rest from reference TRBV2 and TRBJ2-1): EPEVTQTPSHQVTQMGQEVILRCVPISNHLYFYWYRQILGQKVEFLVSFYNNEISEKSEIFDDQFSVERPDGSNFTLKIRSTKLEDSAMYFCASSEAGYNEQFFGPGTRLTVL.

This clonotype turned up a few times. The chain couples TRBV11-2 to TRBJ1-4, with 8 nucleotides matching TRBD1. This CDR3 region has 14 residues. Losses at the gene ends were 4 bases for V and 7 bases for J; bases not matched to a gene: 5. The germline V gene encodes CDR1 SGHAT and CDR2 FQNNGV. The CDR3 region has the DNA TGTGCCAGCAGCTCGGACAGGGCCCCTGAAAAACTGTTTTTT. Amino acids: CASSSDRAPEKLFF.

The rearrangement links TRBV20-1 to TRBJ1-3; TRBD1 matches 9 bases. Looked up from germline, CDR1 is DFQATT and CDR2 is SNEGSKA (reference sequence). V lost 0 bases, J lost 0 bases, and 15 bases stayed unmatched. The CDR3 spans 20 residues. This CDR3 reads CSARDLFGDRDLDSGNTIYF. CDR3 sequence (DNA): TGCAGTGCTAGAGATCTTTTTGGGGACAGGGACCTAGACTCTGGAAACACCATATATTTT.

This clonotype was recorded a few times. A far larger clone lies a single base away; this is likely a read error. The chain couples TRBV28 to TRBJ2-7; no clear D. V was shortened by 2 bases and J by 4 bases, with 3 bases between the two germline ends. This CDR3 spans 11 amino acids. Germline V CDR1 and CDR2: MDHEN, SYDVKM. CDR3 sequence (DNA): TGTGCCAGCAGTTTACGGTACGAGCAGTACTTC. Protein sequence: CASSLRYEQYF. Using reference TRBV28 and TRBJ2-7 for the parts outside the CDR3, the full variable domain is DVKVTQSSRYLVKRTGEKVFLECVQDMDHENMFWYRQDPGLGLRLIYFSYDVKMKEKGDIPEGYSVSREKKERFSLILESASTNQTSMYLCASSLRYEQYFGPGTRLTVT.

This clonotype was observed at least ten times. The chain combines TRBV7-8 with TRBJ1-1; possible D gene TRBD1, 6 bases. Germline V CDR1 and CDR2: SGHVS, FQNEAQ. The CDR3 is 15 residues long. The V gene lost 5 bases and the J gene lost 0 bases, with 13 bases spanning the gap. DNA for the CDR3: TGTGCCAGCAGCGAGATCCGGGACATGAACACTGAAGCTTTCTTT. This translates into CASSEIRDMNTEAFF.

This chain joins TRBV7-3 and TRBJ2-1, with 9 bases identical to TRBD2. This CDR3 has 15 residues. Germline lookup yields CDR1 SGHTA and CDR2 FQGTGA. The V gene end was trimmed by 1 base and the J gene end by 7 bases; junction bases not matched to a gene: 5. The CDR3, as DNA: TGTGCCAGCAGCTTAAGCGGCGGGAGGGGGAATGAGCAGTTCTTC. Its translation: CASSLSGGRGNEQFF.

The CDR3 bases are TGCAGTGCTACCCGGACTAGTAAGGCAGATACGCAGTATTTT. Translated: CSATRTSKADTQYF. The V and J genes are TRBV20-1 and TRBJ2-3, with 7 nucleotides matching TRBD2. The V segment lost 4 bases and the J segment 4 bases; nucleotides outside the gene matches: 8. This CDR3 has 14 amino acids. Germline-derived CDR1 and CDR2 are DFQATT and SNEGSKA (reference sequence).

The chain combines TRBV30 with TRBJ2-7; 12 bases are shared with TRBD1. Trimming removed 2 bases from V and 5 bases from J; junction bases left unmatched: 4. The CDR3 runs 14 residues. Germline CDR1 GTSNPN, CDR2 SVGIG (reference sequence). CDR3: CAWSKGTGGDEQYF. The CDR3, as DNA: TGTGCCTGGAGTAAAGGGACAGGGGGCGACGAGCAGTACTTC.

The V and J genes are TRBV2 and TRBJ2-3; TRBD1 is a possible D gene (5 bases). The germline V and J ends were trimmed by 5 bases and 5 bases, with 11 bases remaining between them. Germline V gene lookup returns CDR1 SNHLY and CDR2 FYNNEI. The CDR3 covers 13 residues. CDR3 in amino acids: CASSPRVIDTQYF. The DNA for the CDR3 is TGTGCCAGCAGTCCCAGGGTGATAGATACGCAGTATTTT.

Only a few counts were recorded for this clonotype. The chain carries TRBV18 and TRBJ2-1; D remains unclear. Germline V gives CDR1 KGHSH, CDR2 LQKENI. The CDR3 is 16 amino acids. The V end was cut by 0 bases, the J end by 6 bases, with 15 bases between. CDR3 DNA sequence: TGTGCCAGCTCACCACCGACCCTGCCCCTACCCAATGAGCAGTTCTTC. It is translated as CASSPPTLPLPNEQFF.

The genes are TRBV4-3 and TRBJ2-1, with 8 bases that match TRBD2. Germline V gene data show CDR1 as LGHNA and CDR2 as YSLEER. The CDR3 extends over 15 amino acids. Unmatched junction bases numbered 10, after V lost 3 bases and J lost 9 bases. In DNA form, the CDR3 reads TGCGCCAGCAGCCACGCCCAGGGACTAGGTAGTGAGCAGTTCTTC. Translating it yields CASSHAQGLGSEQFF.

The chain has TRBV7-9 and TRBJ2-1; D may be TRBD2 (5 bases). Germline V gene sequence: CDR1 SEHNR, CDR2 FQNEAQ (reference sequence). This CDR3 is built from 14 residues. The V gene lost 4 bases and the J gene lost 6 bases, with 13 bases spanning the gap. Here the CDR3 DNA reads TGTGCCAGCAGCTCCATGGCGGACTTCAATGAGCAGTTCTTC. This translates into CASSSMADFNEQFF.

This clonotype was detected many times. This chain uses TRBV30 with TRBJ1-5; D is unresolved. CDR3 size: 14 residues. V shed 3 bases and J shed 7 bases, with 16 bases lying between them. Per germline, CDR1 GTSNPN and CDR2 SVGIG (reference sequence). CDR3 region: CAWSVGGIGQPQHF. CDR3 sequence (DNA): TGTGCCTGGAGCGTGGGAGGCATCGGCCAGCCCCAGCATTTT.

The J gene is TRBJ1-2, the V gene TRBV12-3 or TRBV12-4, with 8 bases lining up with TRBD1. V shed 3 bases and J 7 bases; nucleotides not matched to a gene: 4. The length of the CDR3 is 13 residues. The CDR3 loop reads CASSFGTGGGYTF. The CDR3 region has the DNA TGTGCCAGCAGTTTTGGGACAGGAGGTGGCTACACCTTC.

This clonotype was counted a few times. CDR3 nucleotide sequence: TGTGCCAGTAGCCTGACCATCCCTGGAAACGAGCAGTACTTC. Protein sequence: CASSLTIPGNEQYF. This chain links TRBV19 with TRBJ2-7; D is unclear. This CDR3 is 14 amino acids long. Trimming left V 6 bases short and J 5 bases short, with 17 bases between. Germline CDR1 LNHDA, CDR2 SQIVND (reference sequence).

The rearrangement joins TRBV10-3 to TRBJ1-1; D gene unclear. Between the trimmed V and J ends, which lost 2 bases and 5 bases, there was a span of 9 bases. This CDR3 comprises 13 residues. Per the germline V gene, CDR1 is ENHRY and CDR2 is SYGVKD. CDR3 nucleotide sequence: TGTGCCATCAGTGAGAGGTTTATAACTGAAGCTTTCTTT. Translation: CAISERFITEAFF.

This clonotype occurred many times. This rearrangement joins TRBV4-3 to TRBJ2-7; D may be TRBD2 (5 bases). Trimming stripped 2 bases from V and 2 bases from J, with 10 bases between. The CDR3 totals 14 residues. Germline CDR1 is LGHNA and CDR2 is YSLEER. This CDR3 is CASSQSGGAYEQYF. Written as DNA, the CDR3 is TGCGCCAGCAGCCAAAGCGGCGGAGCCTACGAGCAGTACTTC.

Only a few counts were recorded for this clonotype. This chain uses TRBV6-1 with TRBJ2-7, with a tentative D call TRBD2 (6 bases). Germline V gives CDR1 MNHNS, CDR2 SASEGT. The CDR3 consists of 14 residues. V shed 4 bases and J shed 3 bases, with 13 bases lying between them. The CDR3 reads CASSVGDFVYEQYF. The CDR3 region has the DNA TGTGCCAGCAGTGTAGGGGACTTTGTCTACGAGCAGTACTTC.

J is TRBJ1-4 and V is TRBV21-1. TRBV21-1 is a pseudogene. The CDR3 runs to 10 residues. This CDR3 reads CASSKEGDDF. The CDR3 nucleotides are TGTGCCAGCAGCAAAGAGGGAGACGATTTT.

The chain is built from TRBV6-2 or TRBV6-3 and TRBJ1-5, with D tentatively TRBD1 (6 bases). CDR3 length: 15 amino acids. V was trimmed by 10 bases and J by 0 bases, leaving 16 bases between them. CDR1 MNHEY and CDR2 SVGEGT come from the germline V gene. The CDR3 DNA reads TGTGCCACCATGGCAGGGGTTTATAGCAATCAGCCCCAGCATTTT. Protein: CATMAGVYSNQPQHF.

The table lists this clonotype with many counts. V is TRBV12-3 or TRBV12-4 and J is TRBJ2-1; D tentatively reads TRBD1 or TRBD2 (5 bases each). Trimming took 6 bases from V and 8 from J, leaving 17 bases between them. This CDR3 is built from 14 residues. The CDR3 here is CASSFSGPLDEQFF. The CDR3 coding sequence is TGTGCCAGCAGCTTTTCGGGACCCTTGGATGAGCAGTTCTTC.

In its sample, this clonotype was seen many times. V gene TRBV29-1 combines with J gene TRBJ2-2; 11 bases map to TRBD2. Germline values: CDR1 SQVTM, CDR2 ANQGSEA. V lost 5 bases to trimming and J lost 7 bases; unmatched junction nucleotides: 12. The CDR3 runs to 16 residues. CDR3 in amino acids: CSVQGASGRFGGELFF. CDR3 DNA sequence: TGCAGCGTTCAAGGGGCTAGCGGGAGGTTCGGCGGGGAGCTGTTTTTT.

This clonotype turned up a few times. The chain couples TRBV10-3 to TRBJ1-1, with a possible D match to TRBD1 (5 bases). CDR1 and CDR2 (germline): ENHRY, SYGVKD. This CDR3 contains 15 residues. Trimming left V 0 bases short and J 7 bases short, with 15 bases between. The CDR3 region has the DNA TGTGCCATCAGTGAGTCTACGGGGCTGGGGAGTGAAGCTTTCTTT. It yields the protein CAISESTGLGSEAFF.

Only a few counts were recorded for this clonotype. CDR3 DNA: TGTGCCAGCAGCCCCGACACATATAACTATGGCTACACCTTC. Protein: CASSPDTYNYGYTF. The chain is built from TRBV7-6 and TRBJ1-2, with D hard to call. Trimming stripped 5 bases from V and 1 base from J, with 11 bases between. This CDR3 has 14 residues. CDR1 and CDR2 (germline): SGHVS, FNYEAQ.

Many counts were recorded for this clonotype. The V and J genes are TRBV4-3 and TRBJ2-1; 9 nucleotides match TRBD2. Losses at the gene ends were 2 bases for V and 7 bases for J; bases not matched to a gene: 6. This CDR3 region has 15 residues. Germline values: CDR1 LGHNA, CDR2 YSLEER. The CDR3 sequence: CASSQSPTSGNEQFF. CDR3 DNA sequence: TGCGCCAGCAGCCAATCCCCGACTAGCGGAAATGAGCAGTTCTTC.

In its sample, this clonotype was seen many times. The CDR3 sequence: CASSSILAGVRNEQFF. The CDR3 nucleotides are TGTGCCAGCAGCTCAATACTAGCGGGAGTAAGGAATGAGCAGTTCTTC. The chain employs TRBV7-9 and TRBJ2-1; 11 positions match TRBD2. The CDR3 totals 16 residues. Germline V gene sequence: CDR1 SEHNR, CDR2 FQNEAQ (reference sequence). J gave up 7 bases and V 4 bases, and 9 bases lay outside the gene matches.